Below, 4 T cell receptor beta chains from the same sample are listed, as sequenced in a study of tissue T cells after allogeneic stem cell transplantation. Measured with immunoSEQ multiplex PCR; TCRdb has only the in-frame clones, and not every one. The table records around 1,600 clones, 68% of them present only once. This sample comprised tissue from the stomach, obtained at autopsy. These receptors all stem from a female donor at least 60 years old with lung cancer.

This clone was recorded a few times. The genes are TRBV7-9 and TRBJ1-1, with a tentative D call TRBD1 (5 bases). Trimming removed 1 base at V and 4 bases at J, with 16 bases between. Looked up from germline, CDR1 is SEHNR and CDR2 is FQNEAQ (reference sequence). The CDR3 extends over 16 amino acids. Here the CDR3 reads CASSLVGGVLGTEAFF. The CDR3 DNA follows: TGTGCCAGCAGCTTAGTAGGAGGGGTCTTGGGCACTGAAGCTTTCTTT.

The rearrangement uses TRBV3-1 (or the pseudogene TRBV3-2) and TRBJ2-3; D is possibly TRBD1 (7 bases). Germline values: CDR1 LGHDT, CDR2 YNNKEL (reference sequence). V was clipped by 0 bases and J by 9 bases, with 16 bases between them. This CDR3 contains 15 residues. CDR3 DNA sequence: TGTGCCAGCAGCCAAGAAACGCAGGGGGGTTCCACGCAGTATTTT. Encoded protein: CASSQETQGGSTQYF.

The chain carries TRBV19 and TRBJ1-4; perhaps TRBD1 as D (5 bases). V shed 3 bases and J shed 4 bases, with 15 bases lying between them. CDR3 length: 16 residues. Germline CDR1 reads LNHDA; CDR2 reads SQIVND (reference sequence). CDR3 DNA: TGTGCCAGTAGTATTGGCTCGGGGGTCGGTAATGAAAAACTGTTTTTT. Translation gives CASSIGSGVGNEKLFF.

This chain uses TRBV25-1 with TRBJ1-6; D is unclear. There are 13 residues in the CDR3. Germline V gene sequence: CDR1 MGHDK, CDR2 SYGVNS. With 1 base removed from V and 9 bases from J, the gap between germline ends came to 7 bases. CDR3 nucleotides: TGTGCCAGCAGTGAATTCGTGGGTTCACCCCTCCACTTT. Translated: CASSEFVGSPLHF.